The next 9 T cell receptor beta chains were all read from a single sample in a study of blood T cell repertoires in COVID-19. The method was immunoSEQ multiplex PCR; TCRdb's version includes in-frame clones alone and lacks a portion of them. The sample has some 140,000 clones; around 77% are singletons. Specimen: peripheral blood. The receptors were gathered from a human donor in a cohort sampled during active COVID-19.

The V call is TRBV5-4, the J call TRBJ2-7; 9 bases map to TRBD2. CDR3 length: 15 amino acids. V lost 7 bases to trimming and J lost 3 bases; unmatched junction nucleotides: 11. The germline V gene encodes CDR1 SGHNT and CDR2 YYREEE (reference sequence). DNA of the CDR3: TGTGCCAGCTCGAACCAGCGGGGGGCCTACTACGAGCAGTACTTC. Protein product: CASSNQRGAYYEQYF.

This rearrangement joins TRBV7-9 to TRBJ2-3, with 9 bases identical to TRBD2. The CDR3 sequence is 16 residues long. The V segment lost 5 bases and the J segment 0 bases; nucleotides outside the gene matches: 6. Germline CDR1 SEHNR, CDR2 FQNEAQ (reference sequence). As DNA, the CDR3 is TGTGCCAGCAGCCCCGAAACTAGCGGGAGCACAGATACGCAGTATTTT. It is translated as CASSPETSGSTDTQYF.

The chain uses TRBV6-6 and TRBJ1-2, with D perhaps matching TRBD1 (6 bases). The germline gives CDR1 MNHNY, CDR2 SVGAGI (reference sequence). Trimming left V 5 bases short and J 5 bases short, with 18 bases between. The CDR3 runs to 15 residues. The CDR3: CASSTASGTQYGYTF. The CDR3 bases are TGTGCCAGCAGTACCGCATCCGGGACACAATATGGCTACACCTTC.

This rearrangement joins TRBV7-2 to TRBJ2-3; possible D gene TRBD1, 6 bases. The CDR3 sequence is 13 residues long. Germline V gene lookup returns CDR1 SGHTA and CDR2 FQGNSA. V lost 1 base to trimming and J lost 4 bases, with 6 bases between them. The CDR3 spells CASSLGGPDTQYF. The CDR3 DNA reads TGTGCCAGCAGCTTAGGGGGGCCAGATACGCAGTATTTT.

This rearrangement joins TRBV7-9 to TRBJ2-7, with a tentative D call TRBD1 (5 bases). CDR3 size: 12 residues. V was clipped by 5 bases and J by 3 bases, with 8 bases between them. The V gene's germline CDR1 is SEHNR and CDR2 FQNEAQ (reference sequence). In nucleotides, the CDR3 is TGTGCCAGCAGCGACAGATTCTACGAGCAGTACTTC. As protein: CASSDRFYEQYF.

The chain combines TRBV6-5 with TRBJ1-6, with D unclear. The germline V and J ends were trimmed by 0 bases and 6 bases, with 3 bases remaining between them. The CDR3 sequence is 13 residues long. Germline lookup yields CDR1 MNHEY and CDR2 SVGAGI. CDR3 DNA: TGTGCCAGCAGTTACTCGAGTAATTCACCCCTCCACTTT. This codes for CASSYSSNSPLHF.

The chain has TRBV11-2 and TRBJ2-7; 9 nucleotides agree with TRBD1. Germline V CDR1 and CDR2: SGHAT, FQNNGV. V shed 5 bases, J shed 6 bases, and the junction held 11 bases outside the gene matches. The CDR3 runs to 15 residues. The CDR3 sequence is CASSEGQGSLREQYF. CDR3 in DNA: TGTGCCAGCAGCGAGGGACAGGGTAGCCTTCGCGAGCAGTACTTC.

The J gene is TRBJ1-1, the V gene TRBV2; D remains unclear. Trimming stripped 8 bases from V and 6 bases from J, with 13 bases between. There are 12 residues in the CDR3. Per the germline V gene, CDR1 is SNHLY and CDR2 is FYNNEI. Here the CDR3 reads CASRTGFPEAFF. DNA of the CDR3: TGTGCCAGCCGAACGGGGTTCCCTGAAGCTTTCTTT.

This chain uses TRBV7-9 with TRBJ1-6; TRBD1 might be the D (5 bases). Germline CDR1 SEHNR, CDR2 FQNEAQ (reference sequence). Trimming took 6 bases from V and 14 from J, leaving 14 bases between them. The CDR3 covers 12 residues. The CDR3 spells CASRGPDPTLHF. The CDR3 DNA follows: TGTGCCAGCAGGGGGCCAGACCCCACCCTCCACTTT.